This T cell receptor (beta chain) was found in a study of cytomegalovirus exposure and HLA in healthy donors. A word on this clone: The antigen remains undetermined. This CDR3 fails to terminate in the conserved phenylalanine or tryptophan, so it likely reflects a read error. It is unclear where the CDR3 begins or ends on the DNA, so no DNA is shown, and the CDR3 is as TCRdb lists it.

This cohort consisted of healthy bone marrow donors. Study outcomes and limitations: A missense variant in DCLRE1C was later tied to TCR beta V- and J-gene trimming. TCR beta sequences reportedly predicted most subjects' HLA-A and HLA-B alleles accurately. Exclusion applied to some V segments, including TRBV6-2 and TRBV6-3, as they were indistinguishable.

PCR involved 60 Vbeta and 13 Jbeta primers. This table comes from immunoSEQ multiplex PCR, and its TCRdb copy is limited to in-frame clones, with some not included. In the table there are around 180,000 clones, approximately 81% of which are singletons. Germline CDR1 and CDR2: WNHNN and SYGVQD (reference sequence). The CDR3 spans 13 residues, counting both ends. The rearrangement uses TRBV10-1 and TRBJ2-7; the table's D gene call, TRBD1, was not cross checked with the DNA. What was sequenced was PBMCs. The sequence derives from a woman between 18 and 30 years old in good health and CMV-seropositive. The CDR3 reads CASSESTRRGRSA.